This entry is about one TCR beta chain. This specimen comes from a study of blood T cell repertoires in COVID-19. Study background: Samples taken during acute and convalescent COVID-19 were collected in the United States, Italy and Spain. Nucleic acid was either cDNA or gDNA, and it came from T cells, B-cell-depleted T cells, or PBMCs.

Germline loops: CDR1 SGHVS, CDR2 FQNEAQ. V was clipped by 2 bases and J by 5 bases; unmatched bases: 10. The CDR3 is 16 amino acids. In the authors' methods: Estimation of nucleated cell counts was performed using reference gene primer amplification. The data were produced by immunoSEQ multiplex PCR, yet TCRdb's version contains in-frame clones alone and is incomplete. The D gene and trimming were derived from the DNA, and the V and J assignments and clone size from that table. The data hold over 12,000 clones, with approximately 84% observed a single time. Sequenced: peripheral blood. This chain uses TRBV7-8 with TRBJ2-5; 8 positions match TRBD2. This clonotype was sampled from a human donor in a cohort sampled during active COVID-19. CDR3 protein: CASSLLVAGRPETQYF. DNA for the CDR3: TGTGCCAGCAGCTTACTGGTAGCGGGGCGTCCGGAGACCCAGTACTTC.